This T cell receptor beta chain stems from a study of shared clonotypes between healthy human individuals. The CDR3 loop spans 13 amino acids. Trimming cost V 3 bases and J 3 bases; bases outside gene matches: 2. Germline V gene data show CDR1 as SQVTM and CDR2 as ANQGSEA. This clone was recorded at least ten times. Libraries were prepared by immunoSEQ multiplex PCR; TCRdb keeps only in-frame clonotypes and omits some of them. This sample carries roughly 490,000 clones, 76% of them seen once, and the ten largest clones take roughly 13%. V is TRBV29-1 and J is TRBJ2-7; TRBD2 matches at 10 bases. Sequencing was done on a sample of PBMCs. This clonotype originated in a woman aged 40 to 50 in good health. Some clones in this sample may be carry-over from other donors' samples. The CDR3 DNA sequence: TGCAGCGTTGACAAGCGGGGGGGCTACGAGCAGTACTTC. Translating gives CSVDKRGGYEQYF.